This TCR beta chain was profiled in a study of blood T cell repertoires in COVID-19. This CDR3 comprises 16 residues. Germline CDR1 is LNHNV and CDR2 is YYDKDF (reference sequence). Trimming left V 0 bases short and J 4 bases short, with 14 bases between. The assay was immunoSEQ multiplex PCR, and TCRdb's table has in-frame clones only and misses some. The sample yields more than 120,000 clones, 70% to 90% seen once. The receptor was derived from a human donor with acute or convalescent COVID-19. The donor label of this sample is uncertain. The chain uses TRBV15 and TRBJ2-3; D perhaps matches TRBD2 (7 bases). The specimen sequenced was peripheral blood. In nucleotides, the CDR3 is TGTGCCACCAGCAGAGATTCGAGGGGGAGGGCAGATACGCAGTATTTT. Its translation is CATSRDSRGRADTQYF.